These 32 T cell receptor beta chains were sequenced from one sample in a study of technical replicates of blood from several donors. Method: immunoSEQ multiplex PCR; TCRdb's copy keeps in-frame clones and lacks some. The sample consists of more than 55,000 clones, 91% of them appearing once. Sequencing was carried out using PBMCs. These receptor sequences come from a human donor in good health. Some clones in this sample may be carry-over from other donors' samples.

The chain employs TRBV30 and TRBJ1-2; D is possibly TRBD1 (6 bases). The CDR3 contains 12 residues. Trimming removed 5 bases from V and 2 bases from J, with 9 bases in between. CDR1 GTSNPN and CDR2 SVGIG come from the germline V gene (reference sequence). The CDR3: CAWGQGNYGYTF. The CDR3 DNA is TGTGCCTGGGGCCAGGGGAACTATGGCTACACCTTC. The complete variable domain, with remaining parts taken from reference TRBV30 and TRBJ1-2, reads SQTIHQWPATLVQPVGSPLSLECTVEGTSNPNLYWYRQAAGRGLQLLFYSVGIGQISSEVPQNLSASRPQDRQFILSSKKLLLSDSGFYLCAWGQGNYGYTFGSGTRLTVV.

This chain joins TRBV5-6 and TRBJ2-5, with D uncertain. Trimming left V 2 bases short and J 2 bases short, with 4 bases between. The CDR3 covers 12 residues. CDR1 is SGHDT and CDR2 is YYEEEE in the germline V gene. CDR3 nucleotides: TGTGCCAGCAGCTTCCTACAAGAGACCCAGTACTTC. Residues: CASSFLQETQYF.

This chain uses TRBV5-1 with TRBJ1-1; perhaps TRBD1 as D (6 bases). The CDR3 runs to 15 residues. Germline-derived CDR1 and CDR2 are SGHRS and YFSETQ. V was pared by 4 bases and J by 8 bases, with 21 bases between. The CDR3 DNA reads TGCGCCAGCAGCGCTAATCCGCCGGGACAAACCGAAGCTTTCTTT. It yields the protein CASSANPPGQTEAFF. The whole variable domain, filled in from reference TRBV5-1 and TRBJ1-1, reads KAGVTQTPRYLIKTRGQQVTLSCSPISGHRSVSWYQQTPGQGLQFLFEYFSETQRNKGNFPGRFSGRQFSNSRSEMNVSTLELGDSALYLCASSANPPGQTEAFFGQGTRLTVV.

The chain is built from TRBV19 and TRBJ2-5, with 8 nucleotides matching TRBD2. Germline CDR1 and CDR2: LNHDA and SQIVND (reference sequence). The trim removed 6 bases at V and 2 bases at J, leaving 11 bases unmatched. The CDR3 covers 16 residues. CDR3 residues: CASRQGVSGRQETQYF. The CDR3 nucleotides are TGTGCCAGTAGGCAGGGTGTCAGCGGGAGACAAGAGACCCAGTACTTC.

The chain links TRBV25-1 to TRBJ1-2; D ambiguous. CDR1 and CDR2 (germline): MGHDK, SYGVNS. The germline V and J ends were trimmed by 2 bases and 2 bases, with 6 bases remaining between them. The CDR3 spans 13 residues. The CDR3 DNA follows: TGTGCCAGCAGTGAAGGACTGAACTATGGCTACACCTTC. Protein product: CASSEGLNYGYTF.

This clone has more than one count but fewer than ten. The germline gene is not matched at one end of the junction; a read error may be the cause. The rearrangement uses TRBV11-2 and TRBJ2-3; 14 nucleotides line up with TRBD2. CDR1 and CDR2 (germline): SGHAT, FQNNGV. CDR3 length: 15 residues. The CDR3 sequence is CASRPTRTSGRLVSF. CDR3 bases: TGTGCCAGCAGACCTACCAGGACTAGCGGGAGGCTGGTGTCGTTT.

About this clone itself: At one of its ends the junction is not consistent with the germline gene, which may arise from a read error. The V and J genes are TRBV29-1 and TRBJ2-2; D is perhaps TRBD2 (5 bases). CDR3 size: 17 residues. CDR1 and CDR2 (germline): SQVTM, ANQGSEA. The CDR3 region is CSVTGLGRLRGSGELFF. As DNA, the CDR3 is TGCAGCGTCACCGGGCTGGGCCGACTCAGAGGGTCCGGTGAGCTGTTTTTT.

The CDR3 DNA reads TGTGCCAGCTCACTCAGGACAGAAACAGATACGCAGTATTTT. Protein: CASSLRTETDTQYF. The chain employs TRBV18 and TRBJ2-3, with D possibly matching TRBD1 (6 bases). V was clipped by 4 bases and J by 3 bases, with 11 bases between them. Germline CDR1 reads KGHSH; CDR2 reads LQKENI. The CDR3 is 14 amino acids.

The CDR3: CASSLGGAGGISEQYF. In nucleotides, the CDR3 is TGTGCCAGCAGCTTGGGGGGGGCAGGGGGTATTTCCGAGCAGTACTTC. The gene calls are TRBV5-4 and TRBJ2-7; D is possibly TRBD1 (7 bases). The ends were cut back, 0 bases at V and 6 bases at J, with 19 bases in the middle. Looked up from germline, CDR1 is SGHNT and CDR2 is YYREEE (reference sequence). This CDR3 has 16 amino acids.

The V and J genes are TRBV4-3 and TRBJ2-1, with 8 bases fitting TRBD2. CDR1 LGHNA and CDR2 YSLEER come from the germline V gene. After removal of 0 bases from V and 9 bases from J, the junction contained 7 bases not matched to a gene. CDR3 length: 15 amino acids. In DNA, the CDR3 is TGCGCCAGCAGCCAAGAGACGGGAGGGCGCGGTGAGCAGTTCTTC. The encoded protein is CASSQETGGRGEQFF.

This clone was counted a single time. The chain carries TRBV7-9 and TRBJ1-2; D is possibly TRBD1 (6 bases). The CDR3 consists of 13 residues. Germline V lookup: CDR1 SEHNR, CDR2 FQNEAQ (reference sequence). Between the trimmed V and J ends, which lost 8 bases and 1 base, there was a span of 11 bases. CDR3 DNA: TGTGCCAGCCCCTCCAGGGGTAACTATGGCTACACCTTC. Residues: CASPSRGNYGYTF. The entire variable domain, with the rest obtained from reference TRBV7-9 and TRBJ1-2, is as follows: DTGVSQNPRHKITKRGQNVTFRCDPISEHNRLYWYRQTLGQGPEFLTYFQNEAQLEKSRLLSDRFSAERPKGSFSTLEIQRTEQGDSAMYLCASPSRGNYGYTFGSGTRLTVV.

This chain uses TRBV7-6 with TRBJ2-2; 10 bases map to TRBD1. This CDR3 spans 16 amino acids. J lost 7 bases, V lost 6 bases, and 11 bases had no gene match. CDR1 SGHVS and CDR2 FNYEAQ come from the germline V gene. For the CDR3, the DNA is TGTGCCAGCAGATCCCGGAGGGACAGGGGAGGCGGGGAGCTGTTTTTT. Translated, it gives CASRSRRDRGGGELFF.

The DNA for the CDR3 is TGTGCCAGCAGCGCGGGAGGGCAAGGCTACACCTTC. Translation: CASSAGGQGYTF. The chain has TRBV7-2 and TRBJ1-2, with D hard to call. V lost 5 bases and J 8 bases, leaving 12 bases between the germline ends. The CDR3 is 12 residues long. Germline CDR1 reads SGHTA; CDR2 reads FQGNSA.

This chain uses TRBV5-6 with TRBJ2-5; unclear D gene. In germline, CDR1 is SGHDT, CDR2 YYEEEE. This CDR3 contains 14 residues. Trimming cost V 3 bases and J 0 bases, with 9 bases left between them. CDR3 amino acids: CASSSESYQETQYF. In DNA form, the CDR3 reads TGTGCCAGCAGCTCCGAGTCTTACCAAGAGACCCAGTACTTC.

The chain is built from TRBV6-5 and TRBJ2-3, with TRBD2 identical over 8 bases. The CDR3 has 16 residues. Germline CDR1 MNHEY, CDR2 SVGAGI. J was trimmed by 2 bases and V by 2 bases; bases with no gene match: 6. In nucleotides, the CDR3 is TGTGCCAGCAGTTACCGGGGCGGGGGGACCACAGATACGCAGTATTTT. This translates into CASSYRGGGTTDTQYF.

In its sample, this clone was seen once. V gene TRBV30 combines with J gene TRBJ1-4; D unclear. Germline-derived CDR1 and CDR2 are GTSNPN and SVGIG (reference sequence). The CDR3 length is 14 residues. V lost 4 bases and J 2 bases, leaving 11 bases between the germline ends. CDR3 bases: TGTGCCTGGACTCTTGGGAGTACTAATGAAAAACTGTTTTTT. Encoded protein: CAWTLGSTNEKLFF.

The gene calls are TRBV7-6 and TRBJ2-7; TRBD2 matches 13 bases. The CDR3 extends over 14 amino acids. With V trimmed by 5 bases and J by 2 bases, 0 bases remained unmatched. Germline values: CDR1 SGHVS, CDR2 FNYEAQ. CDR3 amino acids: CASSGLAGAYEQYF. The DNA for the CDR3 is TGTGCCAGCAGCGGACTAGCGGGAGCCTACGAGCAGTACTTC.

The chain employs TRBV5-4 and TRBJ2-5; 12 bases match TRBD2. V shed 4 bases, J shed 2 bases, and the junction held 6 bases outside the gene matches. The CDR3 sequence is 16 residues long. Germline CDR1 SGHNT, CDR2 YYREEE (reference sequence). The CDR3 DNA reads TGTGCCAGCAGCCATGGACTAGCGGGATTTCAAGAGACCCAGTACTTC. It encodes CASSHGLAGFQETQYF.

This clone was found once. The chain recombines TRBV7-9 with TRBJ2-7; perhaps TRBD2 as D (5 bases). V was clipped by 4 bases and J by 6 bases, with 16 bases between them. CDR3 size: 14 residues. The germline V gene has CDR1 SEHNR and CDR2 FQNEAQ (reference sequence). The chain's CDR3 is CASSWTEEGSEQYF. The CDR3 DNA sequence: TGTGCCAGCAGCTGGACGGAGGAAGGGAGCGAGCAGTACTTC.

This rearrangement joins TRBV2 to TRBJ2-1; the match to TRBD2 covers 9 bases. The V gene end was trimmed by 10 bases and the J gene end by 5 bases; junction bases not matched to a gene: 9. The CDR3 runs to 14 residues. From germline, CDR1 is SNHLY and CDR2 FYNNEI. CDR3 amino acids: CATSGTSKDNEQFF. The CDR3 DNA sequence: TGTGCCACCTCCGGGACTAGCAAGGACAATGAGCAGTTCTTC.

The chain combines TRBV10-1 with TRBJ1-1, with a tentative D call TRBD1 (5 bases). With 6 bases removed from V and 6 bases from J, the gap between germline ends came to 11 bases. CDR3 size: 12 residues. Germline lookup yields CDR1 WNHNN and CDR2 SYGVQD (reference sequence). The CDR3 is CASSRVLAEAFF. The CDR3 bases are TGCGCCAGCAGCAGGGTGCTAGCTGAAGCTTTCTTT.

This chain uses TRBV7-3 with TRBJ2-1, with TRBD2 as a possible D gene (5 bases). The CDR3 consists of 13 residues. The germline CDR1 and CDR2 sequences are SGHTA and FQGTGA. Trimming removed 1 base from V and 9 bases from J, with 10 bases in between. DNA for the CDR3: TGTGCCAGCAGCTTAAGTGAGGGAACTGAGCAGTTCTTC. Protein: CASSLSEGTEQFF.

V usage is TRBV5-1 and J usage is TRBJ1-1; D is perhaps TRBD1 (6 bases). V gave up 4 bases and J gave up 0 bases, with 13 bases separating them. The CDR3 is 15 amino acids. In germline, CDR1 is SGHRS, CDR2 YFSETQ. The CDR3 DNA follows: TGCGCCAGCAGCAAGGGACACGGAATGAACACTGAAGCTTTCTTT. This encodes CASSKGHGMNTEAFF.

The CDR3 here is CASSPLGGGYEQYF. DNA for the CDR3: TGTGCCAGCAGCCCCCTTGGGGGAGGGTACGAGCAGTACTTC. The V call is TRBV7-9, the J call TRBJ2-7, with TRBD2 matching 7 bases. This CDR3 has 14 residues. Germline V gene data show CDR1 as SEHNR and CDR2 as FQNEAQ (reference sequence). V lost 5 bases and J lost 4; bases outside the gene matches: 8. Full variable domain (outside the CDR3, taken from reference TRBV7-9 and TRBJ2-7): DTGVSQNPRHKITKRGQNVTFRCDPISEHNRLYWYRQTLGQGPEFLTYFQNEAQLEKSRLLSDRFSAERPKGSFSTLEIQRTEQGDSAMYLCASSPLGGGYEQYFGPGTRLTVT.

The gene calls are TRBV5-1 and TRBJ2-3; 7 nucleotides match TRBD1. The CDR3 consists of 15 residues. V dropped 0 bases and J dropped 7; count of bases not matched to a gene: 8. CDR1 and CDR2 (germline): SGHRS, YFSETQ. The DNA for the CDR3 is TGCGCCAGCAGCTTGGGACAGGGCCGTTTTAATACGCAGTATTTT. Its translation is CASSLGQGRFNTQYF.

CDR3 region: CASRTSGGRYTGELFF. The CDR3 DNA follows: TGTGCCAGTAGGACTAGCGGGGGGCGATACACCGGGGAGCTGTTTTTT. This chain uses TRBV19 with TRBJ2-2; 13 bases match TRBD2. The V gene's germline CDR1 is LNHDA and CDR2 SQIVND (reference sequence). V gave up 6 bases and J gave up 3 bases; unmatched junction bases: 4. CDR3 length: 16 residues.

The table lists this clone with a count of one. This chain uses TRBV30 with TRBJ1-1; tentatively, D is TRBD1 (5 bases). Trimming cost V 1 base and J 6 bases, with 15 bases left between them. CDR3 length: 14 residues. Germline lookup yields CDR1 GTSNPN and CDR2 SVGIG (reference sequence). CDR3 nucleotides: TGTGCCTGGAGTGGGGGACTGGGGGTTGCTGAAGCTTTCTTT. This encodes CAWSGGLGVAEAFF.

V gene TRBV5-4 combines with J gene TRBJ2-1; the match to TRBD2 covers 7 bases. V dropped 4 bases and J dropped 4; count of bases not matched to a gene: 11. The CDR3 runs 16 residues. Per the germline V gene, CDR1 is SGHNT and CDR2 is YYREEE (reference sequence). In DNA form, the CDR3 reads TGTGCCAGCAGCGGGGGGGGGTCTGACTCATACAATGAGCAGTTCTTC. This encodes CASSGGGSDSYNEQFF.

The V and J genes are TRBV4-3 and TRBJ2-7; D is possibly TRBD2 (7 bases). Germline V gene data show CDR1 as LGHNA and CDR2 as YSLEER. Trimming removed 2 bases at V and 5 bases at J, with 16 bases between. This CDR3 comprises 15 residues. CDR3 bases: TGCGCCAGCAGCCAATCGCGGGGGCTGGGCGACGAGCAGTACTTC. Amino acids: CASSQSRGLGDEQYF.

In this sample, this clone turned up once. V gene TRBV4-2 combines with J gene TRBJ2-7, with unresolved D. The V end lost 0 bases, the J end lost 5 bases, and 8 bases lay between the germline ends. Germline CDR1 is LGHNA and CDR2 is YNFKEQ. The CDR3 is made up of 13 amino acids. The CDR3, as DNA: TGTGCCAGCAGCCAAGAATATTTCCACGAGCAGTACTTC. Translating it yields CASSQEYFHEQYF.

CDR3 nucleotides: TGCGCCAGCAGCCATCCGGGATTCACTGAAGAGACCCAGTACTTC. Protein product: CASSHPGFTEETQYF. V gene TRBV4-1 combines with J gene TRBJ2-5, with D possibly matching TRBD2 (5 bases). The CDR3 is 15 amino acids. Germline CDR1 and CDR2: MGHRA and YSYEKL. With 3 bases removed from V and 3 bases from J, the gap between germline ends came to 14 bases.

V and J are TRBV7-8 and TRBJ1-4; D is ambiguous. The ends were cut back, 4 bases at V and 6 bases at J, with 18 bases in the middle. The germline gives CDR1 SGHVS, CDR2 FQNEAQ. This CDR3 region has 16 residues. CDR3 sequence: CASSSLLRVDYEKLFF. CDR3 sequence (DNA): TGTGCCAGCAGCTCCCTCCTTCGGGTGGACTATGAAAAACTGTTTTTT.